One sample yielded the 5 T cell receptor beta chains listed below, sequenced in a study of post-analysis software for immune sequencing data. Their target antigens are unknown. Study-level findings and limits: Comparison of patients with controls showed a handful of TRBV segments more frequent in patients, TRBV5-6, TRBV5-1 and TRBV20-1 among them.

Prepared TCR beta cDNA libraries contained unique molecular identifiers. TCRdb passed the PCR reads through MiXCR, listing each CDR3 protein once. This sample has a few hundred thousand distinct CDR3 sequences, with about a third found just once. The sample comprised blood. All receptors come from a girl aged 5-17 years with multiple sclerosis.

At least ten counts were recorded for this clonotype. The rearrangement joins TRBV4-1 to TRBJ2-3; weak D call: TRBD2 (5 bases). This CDR3 comprises 16 residues. Germline-derived CDR1 and CDR2 are MGHRA and YSYEKL. With 2 bases removed from V and 0 bases from J, the gap between germline ends came to 12 bases. CDR3 sequence: CASSQSGSFSTDTQYF. The CDR3 coding sequence is TGCGCCAGCAGCCAAAGCGGTTCGTTTAGCACAGATACGCAGTATTTT.

This chain links TRBV29-1 with TRBJ1-5; D might be TRBD1 (6 bases). Germline V gives CDR1 SQVTM, CDR2 ANQGSEA. The CDR3 runs 13 residues. V lost 5 bases and J lost 3, with 11 bases in between. CDR3 protein: CSVCGGLNQPQHF. The CDR3 DNA reads as TGCAGCGTTTGTGGGGGCCTCAATCAGCCCCAGCATTTT.

This clonotype was observed a single time. The chain is built from TRBV6-6 and TRBJ1-1, with D possibly matching TRBD1 (5 bases). The CDR3 covers 15 residues. V gave up 2 bases and J gave up 2 bases, with 12 bases separating them. Germline V gives CDR1 MNHNY, CDR2 SVGAGI (reference sequence). CDR3 DNA sequence: TGTGCCAGCAGTTACGGCGGGGCCCGAAACACTGAAGCTTTCTTT. It is translated as CASSYGGARNTEAFF.

V and J are TRBV12-3 or TRBV12-4 and TRBJ2-3; the match to TRBD1 covers 11 bases. This CDR3 region has 15 residues. Trimming removed 5 bases from V and 5 bases from J; junction bases left unmatched: 6. CDR3 amino acids: CASSPDRGRRDTQYF. In DNA form, the CDR3 reads TGTGCCAGCAGTCCGGACAGGGGGCGCAGAGATACGCAGTATTTT.

The rearrangement joins TRBV5-1 to TRBJ1-4; D unclear. Germline V gene lookup returns CDR1 SGHRS and CDR2 YFSETQ. Deletions cut 5 bases from V and 4 bases from J, with 18 bases between. The CDR3 spans 16 residues. In nucleotides, the CDR3 is TGCGCCAGCAGTTTTGGCTCAGTCGGGGTTAATGAAAAACTGTTTTTT. It is translated as CASSFGSVGVNEKLFF.